What follows describes a single T cell receptor (beta chain). TCRdb keeps only in-frame clones here, not all; method: immunoSEQ multiplex PCR. The sample includes about 7,000 clones, roughly 86% of them seen just once. This sample was included in a study of PD-1 blockade in classical Hodgkin lymphoma. Study in general: Each patient was given nivolumab 3 mg/kg through a vein every 2 weeks.

Germline V gene data show CDR1 as GTSNPN and CDR2 as SVGIG (reference sequence). This CDR3 comprises 15 residues. The ends lost 0 bases at V and 5 bases at J; junction bases unmatched: 3. All patients relapsed after autologous stem cell transplantation, and brentuximab vedotin exposure varied. Complete response, partial response or progressive disease made up the best responses. This chain joins TRBV30 and TRBJ2-4; 11 bases agree with TRBD2. This material consisted of peripheral blood mononuclear cells (PBMCs), taken at baseline. This TCR derives from a human donor with classical Hodgkin lymphoma. The CDR3 loop is CAWSVPGLAENIQYF. In DNA form, the CDR3 reads TGTGCCTGGAGTGTACCGGGACTAGCGGAAAACATTCAGTACTTC.